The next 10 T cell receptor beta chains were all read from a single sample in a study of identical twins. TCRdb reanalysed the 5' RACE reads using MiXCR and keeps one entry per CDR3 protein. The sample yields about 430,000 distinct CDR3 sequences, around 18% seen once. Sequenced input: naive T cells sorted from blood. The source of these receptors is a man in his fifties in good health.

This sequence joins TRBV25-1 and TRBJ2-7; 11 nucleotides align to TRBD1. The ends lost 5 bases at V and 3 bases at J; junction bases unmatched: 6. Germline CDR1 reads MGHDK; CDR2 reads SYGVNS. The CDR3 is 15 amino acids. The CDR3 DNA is TGTGCCAGCAGTCACTCGGGACAGGGGGGCTACGAGCAGTACTTC. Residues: CASSHSGQGGYEQYF.

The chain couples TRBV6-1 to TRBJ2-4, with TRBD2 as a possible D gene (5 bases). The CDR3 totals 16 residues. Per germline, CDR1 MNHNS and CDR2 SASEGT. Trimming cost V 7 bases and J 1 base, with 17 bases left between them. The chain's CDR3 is CASTSRSSLAKNIQYF. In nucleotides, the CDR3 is TGTGCCAGCACCTCCCGGTCTAGCCTCGCCAAAAACATTCAGTACTTC.

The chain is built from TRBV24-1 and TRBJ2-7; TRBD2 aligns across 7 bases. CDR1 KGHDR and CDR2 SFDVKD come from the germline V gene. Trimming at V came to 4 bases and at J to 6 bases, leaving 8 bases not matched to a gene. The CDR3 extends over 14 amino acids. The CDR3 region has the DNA TGTGCCACCAGTGACTCCATAGCGGGCCGCGAGCAGTACTTC. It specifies CATSDSIAGREQYF.

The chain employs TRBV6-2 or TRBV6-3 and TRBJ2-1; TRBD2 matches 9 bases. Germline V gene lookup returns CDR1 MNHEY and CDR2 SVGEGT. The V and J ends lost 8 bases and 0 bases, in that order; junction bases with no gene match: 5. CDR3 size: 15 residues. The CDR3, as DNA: TGTGCCAGCGGGTATAGCGGGAGCTCCTACAATGAGCAGTTCTTC. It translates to CASGYSGSSYNEQFF.

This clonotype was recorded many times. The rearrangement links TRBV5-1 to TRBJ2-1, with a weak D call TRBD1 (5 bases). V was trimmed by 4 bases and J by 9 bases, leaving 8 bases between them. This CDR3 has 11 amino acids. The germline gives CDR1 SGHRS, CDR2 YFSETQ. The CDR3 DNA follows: TGCGCCAGCAGCAAGCAGGGTGAGCAGTTCTTC. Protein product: CASSKQGEQFF.

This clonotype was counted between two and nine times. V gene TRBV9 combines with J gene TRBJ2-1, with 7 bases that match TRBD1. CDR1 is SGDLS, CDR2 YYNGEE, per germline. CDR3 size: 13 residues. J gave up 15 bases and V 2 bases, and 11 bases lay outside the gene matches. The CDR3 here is CASSVQVGTDLFF. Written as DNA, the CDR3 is TGTGCCAGCAGCGTGCAGGTCGGGACAGACCTGTTCTTC.

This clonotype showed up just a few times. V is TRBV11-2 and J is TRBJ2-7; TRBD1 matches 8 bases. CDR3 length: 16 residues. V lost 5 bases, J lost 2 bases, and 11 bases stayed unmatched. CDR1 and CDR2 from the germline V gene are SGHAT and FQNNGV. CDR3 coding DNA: TGTGCCAGCAGCGCTCCACCGGGACAGGCCGCCTACGAGCAGTACTTC. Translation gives CASSAPPGQAAYEQYF. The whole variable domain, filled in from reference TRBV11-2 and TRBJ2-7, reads EAGVAQSPRYKIIEKRQSVAFWCNPISGHATLYWYQQILGQGPKLLIQFQNNGVVDDSQLPKDRFSAERLKGVDSTLKIQPAKLEDSAVYLCASSAPPGQAAYEQYFGPGTRLTVT.

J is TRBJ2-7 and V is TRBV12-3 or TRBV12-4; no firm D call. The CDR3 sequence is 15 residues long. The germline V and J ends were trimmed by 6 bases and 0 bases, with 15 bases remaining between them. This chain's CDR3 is CASSTTERNSYEQYF. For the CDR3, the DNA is TGTGCCAGCAGCACCACTGAACGGAACTCCTACGAGCAGTACTTC.

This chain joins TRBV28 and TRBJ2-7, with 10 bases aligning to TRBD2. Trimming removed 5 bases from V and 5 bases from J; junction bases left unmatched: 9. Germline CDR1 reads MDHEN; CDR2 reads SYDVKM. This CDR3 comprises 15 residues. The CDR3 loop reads CASSGLAGAWNEQYF. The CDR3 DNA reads TGTGCCAGCAGTGGTCTAGCGGGAGCTTGGAACGAGCAGTACTTC.

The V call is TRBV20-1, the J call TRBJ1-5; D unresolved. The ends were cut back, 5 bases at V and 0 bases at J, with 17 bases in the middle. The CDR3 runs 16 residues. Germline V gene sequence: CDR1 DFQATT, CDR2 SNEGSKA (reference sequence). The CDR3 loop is CSAGQIRGDSNQPQHF. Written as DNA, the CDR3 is TGCAGTGCTGGCCAGATTCGCGGAGATAGCAATCAGCCCCAGCATTTT.